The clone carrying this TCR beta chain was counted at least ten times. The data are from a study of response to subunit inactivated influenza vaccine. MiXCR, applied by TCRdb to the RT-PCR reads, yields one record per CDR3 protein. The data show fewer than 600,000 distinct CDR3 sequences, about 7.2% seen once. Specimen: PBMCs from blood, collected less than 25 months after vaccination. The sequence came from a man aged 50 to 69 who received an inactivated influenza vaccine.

The CDR3 bases are TGCAGTGCTAGGAGTCACCCCCGGGCGGCCTCCTACGAGCAGTACTTC. Translated: CSARSHPRAASYEQYF. V gene TRBV20-1 combines with J gene TRBJ2-7; no firm D call. The germline V and J ends were trimmed by 3 bases and 0 bases, with 18 bases remaining between them. There are 16 residues in the CDR3. CDR1 DFQATT and CDR2 SNEGSKA come from the germline V gene (reference sequence).